What follows describes a single TCR beta chain. Its antigen target is currently unknown. The cohort was made up of roughly 670 healthy bone marrow donors. At the time of sampling, every cohort member was nominally healthy, though immune exposures that went unrecorded were likely present. The donor tested CMV seronegative, placing the donor among the 350 to 400 seronegative members of the cohort. A peripheral blood sample was provided by each donor, and peripheral blood mononuclear cells were used for TCR beta sequencing. The Qiagen DNeasy Blood Extraction Kit was used to extract genomic DNA from the blood cell samples. This sample was taken from a study of cytomegalovirus exposure and HLA in healthy donors (TCRdb year 2017). Describing the broader study: In an earlier analysis of approximately 640 of the donors, around 300 Gb of sequence data and 100 million or so unique TCR beta sequences from about 190 million T cells were reported. Approximately 300 gigabases of sequencing data and roughly 80 million unique TCR sequences made up an early release that covered approximately 620 HLA-typed donors. Of the roughly 400 genotyped donors, over 65% fell in the genetic ancestry cluster associated with self-reported Caucasian donors. The aim of the study was to test whether cataloging public T cell receptors could identify signatures of past pathogen exposure. The T cell repertoires of several hundred subjects were profiled by immunosequencing and related to cytomegalovirus serostatus. Besides the first cohort of approximately 670 subjects, a separate validation cohort made up of roughly 130 different subjects was used. To predict cytomegalovirus infection status, the study combined high-throughput TCR immunosequencing, statistical association of individual TCRs with disease status, and machine learning. A later analysis re-examined previously published TCR beta repertoires from just over 650 donors and added high-resolution HLA genotyping to investigate patterns of TCR occurrence. Rather than using new phenotypic data, the later analysis identified candidate immune exposures from TCR beta sequences and from how often those sequences occurred across donors. An earlier analysis of approximately 580 of the donors used high-throughput TCR beta sequencing to judge whether each TCR beta V gene segment behaved as functional or pseudogenic. Donor age, sex, ethnicity and CMV serostatus were compiled together with the repertoire data. A later genetic analysis used genome-wide SNP genotypes for about 60% of the roughly 670 donors, treating that subset as a discovery cohort. Every repertoire in the discovery cohort had been generated on one and the same sequencing platform. HLA typing included class I and class II loci at four-digit resolution. Typing coverage varied by locus: roughly 620-630 donors for A, B, C, DRB1 and DQB1; more than 500 for DQA1; nearly 610 for DPA1; about 450 for DPB1. About five DR-DQ haplotypes were treated as single units for association and clustering because of strong linkage in the cohort. Across some 400 genotyped donors of the cohort, an average of about 220,000 unique TCR beta nucleotide sequences per donor were sequenced, and roughly 17% of those sequences were non-productive. General study outcomes and caveats: Most TCR sequences were observed very rarely across donors, whereas some public TCRs were present in many individuals. According to a later analysis, parvovirus B19, influenza, CMV and Epstein-Barr virus appeared linked to several top co-occurrence clusters. Cytomegalovirus status was reported to be diagnosed by the classifier with high specificity and sensitivity in both the original and validation cohorts. Correlated functional status among segregating V segments might be attributable to linkage disequilibrium, but an unknown experimental factor could not be ruled out. Assigning TCR associations to individual alleles was difficult when HLA alleles, especially DR and DQ, strongly co-occurred. The study listed 150 to 200 TCR beta chains as associated with cytomegalovirus. A later analysis associated 16,951 TCR beta sequences with specific HLA alleles at a false discovery rate of 0.05. In a later analysis, the rate of TCR association differed among HLA loci, with DRB1 alleles having the most associated TCRs and HLA-C alleles having the fewest. In an earlier analysis of about 600 of the donors, most TCR beta V segments appeared in productive rearrangements about 90% or about 30% of the time, broadly matching IMGT annotations. Because counts were too low, roughly 16 rarely observed V segments, including chromosome 9 orphons, were left out of the earlier analysis of a few hundred of the donors. Presence/absence analyses assumed roughly uniform sequencing depth across donors, an assumption that may not hold. Because some donors lacked HLA typing at each locus, the association tests relied only on the typed subset. A further reported finding was that TCR beta sequences accurately predicted the HLA-A and HLA-B alleles for most subjects in the first cohort. Most CMV-associated TCR beta chains appeared to be HLA-restricted in a later analysis, and the HLA associations seemed to be driven largely by CMV exposure. A group of highly shared sequence variants was considered likely to be a technical artifact of the sequencing pipeline. The authors suggested that the approach could potentially be extended to other disease states and immunological phenotypes. In vitro tests confirmed that a few of the cytomegalovirus-associated TCR beta chains recognize cytomegalovirus antigens. CMV serostatus was the only immune exposure information available for the cohort. The cohort was sequenced for TCR beta chains only, and without alpha or paired-chain data the features that could be detected were limited. A later genetic analysis reported fewer N-insertions in productive TCRs among donors in an Asian-associated ancestry cluster than the roughly 640-donor mean. In a later analysis, HLA-associated TCR beta chains showed more clonal expansion and lower generation probabilities than non-associated chains that were equally common. A later genetic analysis associated a missense DCLRE1C variant with V-gene and J-gene trimming of TCR beta chains, and an independent cohort replicated the association.

The library came from the immunoSEQ multiplex PCR assay. For the multiplex PCR, a mixture combining 60 forward primers for TCR Vbeta segments and 13 reverse primers for TCR Jbeta segments was used. The CDR3 region of rearranged TCR beta genes was amplified from genomic DNA with a multiplex PCR assay. Amplified TCR beta libraries were sequenced as 87-base-pair reads on the Illumina HiSeq System. Turning to the authors' computational methods: In a later analysis, tens of millions of unique TCR beta chains were counted across the 500 to 850 repertoires, and about 10 million of these chains were shared by at least two donors. To remove PCR and sequencing errors, raw reads were error-corrected and collapsed into unique sequences using a nearest-neighbor algorithm that merged closely related sequences. Alignment of CDR3 sequences to IMGT reference sequences was used to assign V, D and J gene segments. Each retained sequence needed at least a six-nucleotide match to both a V gene segment and a J gene segment. A rearrangement counted as productive if the CDR3 had no stop codons and remained in frame with V and J, and every other rearrangement counted as non-productive. Following IMGT convention, CDR3 was defined as the stretch from the second conserved V-encoded cysteine to the conserved J-encoded phenylalanine. In an earlier analysis of around 640 of the donors, sequences lacking an unambiguous match to a single V gene segment were excluded. An earlier analysis of about 600 of the donors called V segments functional above 56.7% productive rearrangements and segregating when the between-donor standard deviation exceeded 5%. A statistical classification framework was developed to diagnose cytomegalovirus status using the catalog of TCR beta chain sequences. V and J gene assignment, in a later analysis, came from comparing TCR nucleotide sequences with IMGT/GENE-DB human TR gene sequences. Using the TCRdist pipeline, a later analysis assigned CDR3 sequences along with most-parsimonious VDJ recombination scenarios. In a later analysis, every TCR beta chain was defined by the combination of its CDR3 amino acid sequence and its V-gene family, and reads without a unique V-gene family were dropped. In a later analysis, 500 to 700 highly shared, low-generation-probability nucleotide sequences were removed to address suspected cross-contamination and a sequencing artifact. In a later analysis, a clonal expansion index was calculated for each public chain from normalized within-repertoire ranks of inferred template counts. In a later analysis, generation probabilities were computed using a VDJ recombination model fitted to out-of-frame rearrangements, and the results were checked against IGoR. A later analysis scored TCR-TCR, TCR-HLA and TCR-CMV co-occurrence with hypergeometric tests, applying a repertoire-size bias correction to TCR pairs. To estimate false discovery rates, a later analysis permuted the HLA or CMV assignments 20 times. In a later analysis, co-occurring TCRs were grouped using DBSCAN, and TCRdist sequence similarity was added for clustering within HLA-allele-positive subsets. For co-occurrence clustering, repertoires with fewer than 30,000 or more than 120,000 public chains were excluded, along with about five repertoires with anomalous nucleotide sharing. In TCRdb, the immuneACCESS table is reduced to in-frame sequences with V and J assigned. These tables do not hold every clone; where another copy was compared, an unresolved V gene accounts for under half, and the others remain unexplained. That table supplies the V and J calls and clone size; D and trimming were determined from the DNA. The sample table on file contains approximately 110,000 clones. The biggest ten clones account for less than 3.5% of the sample.

The sequencing sample was made of PBMCs. This sequence originates from a man aged 25-45 years in good health and CMV-seronegative.

The DNA is as follows: TGTGCCAGCAGCTCTCTAGCGGGAGCCTACGAGCAGTACTTC. It specifies CASSSLAGAYEQYF. The receptor chain draws on TRBV5-6 and TRBJ2-7, with 10 bases aligning to TRBD2. CDR3 length: 14 amino acids, cysteine to phenylalanine. Left in the record is the CDR3 DNA by itself, 42 bases read in frame from the first base. CDR1 and CDR2 are drawn from the germline V gene: SGHDT, YYEEEE. V is pruned by 3 bases and J by 2 bases, leaving 2 bases of the junction without a gene match.